One TCR beta chain is described in this entry. The data are from a study of T cell repertoires in cytomegalovirus infection. Each CDR3 protein gets one entry after TCRdb re-called the reads with MiXCR. The table shows approximately 320,000 distinct CDR3 sequences, with 8% to 10% occurring only once. This CDR3 comprises 14 residues. Trimming removed 5 bases at V and 1 base at J, with 8 bases between. In germline, CDR1 is SGHTA, CDR2 FQGNSA. The gene calls are TRBV7-2 and TRBJ2-2; TRBD1 is a possible D gene (5 bases). This receptor was taken from a human donor in good health (CMV status not recorded). Some clones in this sample may be carry-over from other donors' samples. Sequenced: PBMCs. CDR3 bases: TGTGCCAGCAGCGGCGGACAGAACACCGGGGAGCTGTTTTTT. Translation: CASSGGQNTGELFF. The full variable domain, completed using reference TRBV7-2 and TRBJ2-2, is GAGVSQSPSNKVTEKGKDVELRCDPISGHTALYWYRQSLGQGLEFLIYFQGNSAPDKSGLPSDRFSAERTGGSVSTLTIQRTQQEDSAVYLCASSGGQNTGELFFGEGSRLTVL.